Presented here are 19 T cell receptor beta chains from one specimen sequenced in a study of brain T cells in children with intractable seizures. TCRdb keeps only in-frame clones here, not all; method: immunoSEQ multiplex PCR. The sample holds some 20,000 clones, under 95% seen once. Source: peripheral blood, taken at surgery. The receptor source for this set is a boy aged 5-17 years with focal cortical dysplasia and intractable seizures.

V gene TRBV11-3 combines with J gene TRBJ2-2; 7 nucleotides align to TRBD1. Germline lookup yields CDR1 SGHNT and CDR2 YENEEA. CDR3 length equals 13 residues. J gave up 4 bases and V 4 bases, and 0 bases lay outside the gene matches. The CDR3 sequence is CASSWTGTGELFF. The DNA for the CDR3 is TGTGCCAGCAGCTGGACAGGCACCGGGGAGCTGTTTTTT.

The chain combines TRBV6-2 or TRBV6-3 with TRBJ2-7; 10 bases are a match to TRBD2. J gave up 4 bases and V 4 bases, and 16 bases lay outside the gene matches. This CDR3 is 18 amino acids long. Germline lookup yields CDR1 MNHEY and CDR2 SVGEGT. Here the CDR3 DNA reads TGTGCCAGCAGTTCCAGGGGACAGTCGGGACTAGCGCCGTACGAGCAGTACGTC. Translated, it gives CASSSRGQSGLAPYEQYV.

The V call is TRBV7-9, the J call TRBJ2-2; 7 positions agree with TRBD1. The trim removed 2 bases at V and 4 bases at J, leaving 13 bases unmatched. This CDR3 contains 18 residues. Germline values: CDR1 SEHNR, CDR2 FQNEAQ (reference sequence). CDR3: CASSLTAAGAGGTGELFF. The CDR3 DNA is TGTGCCAGCAGCTTAACGGCGGCAGGCGCAGGGGGCACCGGGGAGCTGTTTTTT.

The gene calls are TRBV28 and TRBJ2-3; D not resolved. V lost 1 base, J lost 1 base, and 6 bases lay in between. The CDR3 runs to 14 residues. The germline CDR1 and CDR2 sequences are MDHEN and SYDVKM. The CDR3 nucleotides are TGTGCCAGCAGTTTATCCCTACGCACAGATACGCAGTATTTT. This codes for CASSLSLRTDTQYF.

The CDR3 region has the DNA TGTGCCAGCAGTTACTCGTTTGACACTGAAGCTTTCTTT. Translating gives CASSYSFDTEAFF. V gene TRBV6-5 combines with J gene TRBJ1-1; D unclear. Trimming stripped 0 bases from V and 3 bases from J, with 5 bases between. The CDR3 sequence is 13 residues long. CDR1 MNHEY and CDR2 SVGAGI come from the germline V gene.

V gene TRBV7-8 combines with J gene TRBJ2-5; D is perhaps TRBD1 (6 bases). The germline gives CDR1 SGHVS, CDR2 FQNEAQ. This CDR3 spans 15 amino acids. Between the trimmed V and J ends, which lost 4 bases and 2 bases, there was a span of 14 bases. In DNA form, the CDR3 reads TGTGCCAGCAGCTCAACCAGACAGGAGCAAGAGACCCAGTACTTC. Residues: CASSSTRQEQETQYF.

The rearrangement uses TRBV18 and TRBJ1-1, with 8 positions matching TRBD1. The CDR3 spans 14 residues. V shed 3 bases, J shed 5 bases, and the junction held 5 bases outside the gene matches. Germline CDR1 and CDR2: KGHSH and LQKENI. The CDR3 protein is CASSPGQEPTEAFF. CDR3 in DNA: TGTGCCAGCTCACCGGGACAGGAGCCTACTGAAGCTTTCTTT. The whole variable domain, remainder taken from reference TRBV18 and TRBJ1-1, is NAGVMQNPRHLVRRRGQEARLRCSPMKGHSHVYWYRQLPEEGLKFMVYLQKENIIDESGMPKERFSAEFPKEGPSILRIQQVVRGDSAAYFCASSPGQEPTEAFFGQGTRLTVV.

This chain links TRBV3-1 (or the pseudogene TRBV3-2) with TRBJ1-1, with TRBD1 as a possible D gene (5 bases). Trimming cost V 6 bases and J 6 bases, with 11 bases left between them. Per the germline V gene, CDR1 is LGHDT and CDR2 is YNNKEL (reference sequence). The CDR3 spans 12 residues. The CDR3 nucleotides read TGTGCCAGCAGTCGTGGGGGGGCTGAAGCTTTCTTT. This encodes CASSRGGAEAFF.

CDR3 in DNA: TGTGCCAGCAGCCCACCGGGGAAGGCGTACAATGAGCAGTTCTTC. Translating it yields CASSPPGKAYNEQFF. The J gene is TRBJ2-1, the V gene TRBV7-9; D is perhaps TRBD2 (5 bases). V was trimmed by 5 bases and J by 4 bases, leaving 15 bases between them. The germline CDR1 and CDR2 sequences are SEHNR and FQNEAQ (reference sequence). CDR3 size: 15 residues.

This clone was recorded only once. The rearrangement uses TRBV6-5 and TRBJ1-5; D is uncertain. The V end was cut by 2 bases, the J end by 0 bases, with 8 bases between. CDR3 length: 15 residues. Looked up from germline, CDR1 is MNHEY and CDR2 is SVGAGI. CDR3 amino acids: CASSYGPNSNQPQHF. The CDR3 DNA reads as TGTGCCAGCAGTTACGGGCCGAATAGCAATCAGCCCCAGCATTTT.

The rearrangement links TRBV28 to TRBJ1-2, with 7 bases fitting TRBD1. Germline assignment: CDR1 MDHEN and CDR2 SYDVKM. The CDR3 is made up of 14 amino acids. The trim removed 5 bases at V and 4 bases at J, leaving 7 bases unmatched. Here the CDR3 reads CASSIQGRFYGYTF. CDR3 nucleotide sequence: TGTGCCAGCAGTATACAGGGGCGATTCTATGGCTACACCTTC.

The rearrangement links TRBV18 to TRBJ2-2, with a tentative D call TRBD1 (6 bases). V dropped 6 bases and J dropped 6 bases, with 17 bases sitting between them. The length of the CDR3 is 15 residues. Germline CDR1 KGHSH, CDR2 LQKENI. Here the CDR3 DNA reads TGTGCCAGCTCCCCCTATACAGGGACGGCCGGGGAGCTGTTTTTT. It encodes CASSPYTGTAGELFF.

The CDR3 reads CASSLSGEDGYTF. The CDR3 coding sequence is TGCGCCAGCAGCTTGTCAGGGGAGGATGGCTACACCTTC. V is TRBV5-1 and J is TRBJ1-2, with D possibly matching TRBD1 (6 bases). This CDR3 is built from 13 residues. The germline gives CDR1 SGHRS, CDR2 YFSETQ. With 1 base removed from V and 6 bases from J, the gap between germline ends came to 10 bases.

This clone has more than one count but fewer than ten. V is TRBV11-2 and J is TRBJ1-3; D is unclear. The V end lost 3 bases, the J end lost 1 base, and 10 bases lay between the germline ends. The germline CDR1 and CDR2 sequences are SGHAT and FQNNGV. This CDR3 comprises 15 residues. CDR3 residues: CASSFFSLSGNTIYF. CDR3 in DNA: TGTGCCAGCAGCTTCTTCAGTCTTTCTGGAAACACCATATATTTT.

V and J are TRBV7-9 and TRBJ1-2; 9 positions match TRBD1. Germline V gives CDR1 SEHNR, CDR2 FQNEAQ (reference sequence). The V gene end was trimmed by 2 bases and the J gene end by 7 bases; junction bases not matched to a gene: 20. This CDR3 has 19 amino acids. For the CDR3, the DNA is TGTGCCAGCAGCTTACGACTGGCCCCCGGACAGGGGAAAGTTCGTGGCTACACCTTC. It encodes CASSLRLAPGQGKVRGYTF.

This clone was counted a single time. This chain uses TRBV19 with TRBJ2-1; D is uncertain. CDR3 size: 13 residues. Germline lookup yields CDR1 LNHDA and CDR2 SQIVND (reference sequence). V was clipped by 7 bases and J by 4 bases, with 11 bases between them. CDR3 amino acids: CASKPKNYNEQFF. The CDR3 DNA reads TGTGCCAGTAAACCAAAAAATTACAATGAGCAGTTCTTC.

CDR3 DNA sequence: TGTGCCAGCAAAACTCGGACAGTCCTCAGCACAGATACGCAGTATTTT. The encoded protein is CASKTRTVLSTDTQYF. The chain recombines TRBV28 with TRBJ2-3, with D possibly TRBD1 on 6 matching bases. This CDR3 region has 16 residues. Trimming removed 7 bases at V and 0 bases at J, with 17 bases between. Germline-derived CDR1 and CDR2 are MDHEN and SYDVKM.

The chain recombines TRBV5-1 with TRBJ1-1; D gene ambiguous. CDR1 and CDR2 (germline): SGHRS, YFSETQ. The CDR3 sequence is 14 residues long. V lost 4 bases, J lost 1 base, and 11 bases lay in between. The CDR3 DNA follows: TGCGCCAGCAGCACCGGTCTGCAGAACACTGAAGCTTTCTTT. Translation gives CASSTGLQNTEAFF.

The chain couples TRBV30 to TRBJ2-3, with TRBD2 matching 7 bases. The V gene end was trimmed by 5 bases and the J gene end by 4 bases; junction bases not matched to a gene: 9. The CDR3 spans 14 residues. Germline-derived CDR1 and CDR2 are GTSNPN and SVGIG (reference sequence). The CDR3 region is CAWGLVREPDTQYF. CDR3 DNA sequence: TGTGCCTGGGGCCTGGTGCGGGAGCCAGATACGCAGTATTTT.